The text below deals with one T cell receptor (beta chain). Its matching antigen is unknown. The record originates from a study of Graves' ophthalmopathy and Graves' hyperthyroidism. Amplification from RNA transcripts yielded the TCR beta CDR3 regions. The first-round RT-PCR employed HTBI primers together with the Qiagen OneStep RT-PCR kit. A multiplex PCR was then performed as the second round. MiXCR was run by TCRdb on the multiplex PCR reads, yielding one entry per CDR3 protein. This sample carries about 220,000 distinct CDR3 sequences, roughly 21% of them seen once, and the ten largest clones take around 45%. Study-wide findings and caveats: In predicting ophthalmopathy progression, the model reached over 55% sensitivity and roughly 74% specificity.

Exclusion covered patients with other autoimmune diseases or uncontrolled infections (as well as pregnancy or lactation). V dropped 4 bases and J dropped 5; count of bases not matched to a gene: 7. Germline CDR1 and CDR2: SGHTA and FQGNSA. The CDR3 runs to 15 residues. The TCR comes from a woman aged 45 to 65 with Graves' ophthalmopathy. The chain links TRBV7-2 to TRBJ2-5; 10 bases map to TRBD1. The sequenced sample consisted of peripheral blood. In nucleotides, the CDR3 is TGTGCCAGCAGCTCAGAGACAGGGGGCGGCGAGACCCAGTACTTC. Protein sequence: CASSSETGGGETQYF.